What follows describes a single T cell receptor (beta chain). There were TCR beta CDR3 regions amplified from RNA transcripts. During a first-round RT-PCR of the TCR CDR3, the HTBI primer set was used. Using its own MiXCR run on the multiplex PCR reads, TCRdb lists one record per CDR3 protein. The table includes about 600,000 distinct CDR3 sequences, 16% detected once. The data stem from a study of T cells in Graves' hyperthyroidism and ophthalmopathy. Uncontrolled infection, other autoimmune disease, pregnancy or lactation disqualified patients from enrolment. Unmatched junction bases numbered 8, after V lost 4 bases and J lost 4 bases. CDR3 length equals 15 residues. Per the germline V gene, CDR1 is SGHDT and CDR2 is YYEEEE.

The source is a woman between 40 and 55 years old with Graves' ophthalmopathy. The chain links TRBV5-6 to TRBJ1-5, with 7 nucleotides matching TRBD1. The sample comprised blood. The chain's CDR3 is CASSRGTAENQPQHF. The CDR3, as DNA: TGTGCCAGCAGCCGTGGGACAGCAGAGAATCAGCCCCAGCATTTT.